This T cell receptor (beta chain) is drawn from a study of cytomegalovirus exposure and HLA in healthy donors. About the research overall: Inside one of the first data releases sat tens of millions of unique TCRs taken from HLA-typed donors. Study results and limitations: Cytomegalovirus association was listed for 170 or so TCR beta chains. Later analysis identified a missense DCLRE1C variant that was linked to TCR beta V- and J-gene trimming. Segments of the TCR beta V type were, in most cases, productive about 87% or about 30% of the time in an earlier analysis.

Points on this clone: Its antigen is as yet unknown.

The PCR ran on 60 Vbeta and 13 Jbeta primers. Clones were read by immunoSEQ multiplex PCR, and TCRdb kept only the in-frame ones, dropping some. Among roughly 120,000 clones listed, over 60% were seen once. Input material: PBMCs. The source of this sequence is a human donor in good health.

CDR3 loop: CASSLSLAGGNNEQFF. The CDR3 DNA follows: TGTGCCAGCAGCTTATCTCTAGCGGGGGGAAATAATGAGCAGTTCTTC. The chain recombines TRBV7-7 with TRBJ2-1; 11 bases match TRBD2. The germline CDR1 and CDR2 sequences are SSHAT and FNYEAQ (reference sequence). The V gene end was trimmed by 2 bases and the J gene end by 7 bases; junction bases not matched to a gene: 7. The CDR3 contains 16 residues.